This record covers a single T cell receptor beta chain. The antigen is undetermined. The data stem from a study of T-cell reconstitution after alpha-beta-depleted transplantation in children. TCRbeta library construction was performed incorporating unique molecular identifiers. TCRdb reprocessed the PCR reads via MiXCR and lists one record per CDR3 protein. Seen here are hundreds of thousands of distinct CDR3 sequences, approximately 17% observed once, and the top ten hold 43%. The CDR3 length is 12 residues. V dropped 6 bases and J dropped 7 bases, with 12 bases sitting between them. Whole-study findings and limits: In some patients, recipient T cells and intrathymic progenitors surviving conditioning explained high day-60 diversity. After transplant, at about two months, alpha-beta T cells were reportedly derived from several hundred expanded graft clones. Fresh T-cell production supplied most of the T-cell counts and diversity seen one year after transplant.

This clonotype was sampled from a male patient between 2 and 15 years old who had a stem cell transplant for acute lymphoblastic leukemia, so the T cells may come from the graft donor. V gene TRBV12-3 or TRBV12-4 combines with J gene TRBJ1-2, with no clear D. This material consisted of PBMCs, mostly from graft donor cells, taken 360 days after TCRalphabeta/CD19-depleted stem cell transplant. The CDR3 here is CASSSSGFGYTF. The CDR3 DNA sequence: TGTGCCAGCAGCTCGTCTGGTTTTGGCTACACCTTC.